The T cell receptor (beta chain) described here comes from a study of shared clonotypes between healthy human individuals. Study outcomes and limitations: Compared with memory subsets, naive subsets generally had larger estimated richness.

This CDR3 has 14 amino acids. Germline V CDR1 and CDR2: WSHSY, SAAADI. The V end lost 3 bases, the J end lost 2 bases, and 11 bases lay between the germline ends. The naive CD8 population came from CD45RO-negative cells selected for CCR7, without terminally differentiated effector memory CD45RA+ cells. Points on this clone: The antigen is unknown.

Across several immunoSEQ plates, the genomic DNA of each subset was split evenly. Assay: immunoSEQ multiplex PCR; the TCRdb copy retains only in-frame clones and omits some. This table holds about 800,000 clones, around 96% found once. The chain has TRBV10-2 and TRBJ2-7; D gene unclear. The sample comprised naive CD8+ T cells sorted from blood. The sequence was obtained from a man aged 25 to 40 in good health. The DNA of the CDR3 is TGCGCCAGCAGTGAAAGCGTGTGGACCTACGAGCAGTACTTC. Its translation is CASSESVWTYEQYF.